This TCR beta chain was observed in a study of CD8+CD57+ T cells in acquired aplastic anemia. Overall study results and limits: Patients and controls turned out to have approximately 29 CD8+ CDR3 sequences in common.

Both TCR beta VDJ combination and CDR3 sequence profiling were carried out. Genomic DNA was the template for this profiling. Via MiXCR, TCRdb re-called the reads, giving one row per CDR3 protein. The sample yields about 110,000 distinct CDR3 sequences, roughly 50% seen once. Only a few counts were recorded for this clonotype. Its specificity is not known. The clonotype originates from a human donor in good health, serving as a control. The source material was sorted CD4+, CD8+, or CD8+CD57+ T cells (not recorded which) from PBMCs.

CDR3 sequence (DNA): TGTGCCAGCAGCGTAGGGGGGACGAGCGCCAATTCACCCCTCCACTTT. This gives the protein CASSVGGTSANSPLHF. This chain links TRBV9 with TRBJ1-6, with D tentatively TRBD1 (5 bases). Trimming took 0 bases from V and 7 from J, leaving 14 bases between them. Germline CDR1 and CDR2: SGDLS and YYNGEE. This CDR3 contains 16 residues.